The 26 T cell receptor beta chains below all came from one sample that was sequenced in a study of blood T cells in healthy people across ages. A second PCR of about 6 to 12 cycles used a sample-barcoded 5' primer and a J-beta primer mix. MiXCR, run by TCRdb on the 5' RACE reads, gives a single entry per CDR3 protein. There are nearly 800,000 distinct CDR3 sequences in the sample; 45% to 70% occur only once, and more than 25% lies in the top ten. Source material: blood. The receptors here all came from a man in his forties or fifties in good health.

The genes are TRBV29-1 and TRBJ1-2; TRBD1 might be the D (5 bases). This CDR3 has 14 amino acids. Trimming pared 0 bases from V and 4 bases from J, leaving 12 bases between. In germline, CDR1 is SQVTM, CDR2 ANQGSEA. CDR3 sequence (DNA): TGCAGCGTTGAAGAAGCCGGACATTCCTATGGCTACACCTTC. Protein: CSVEEAGHSYGYTF.

The genes are TRBV20-1 and TRBJ2-1, with 8 bases identical to TRBD1. The length of the CDR3 is 14 residues. V dropped 8 bases and J dropped 4; count of bases not matched to a gene: 10. Germline CDR1 is DFQATT and CDR2 is SNEGSKA (reference sequence). In nucleotides, the CDR3 is TGCAGTTTCGACGCTCGGACAGGGTACAATGAGCAGTTCTTC. Protein sequence: CSFDARTGYNEQFF.

The table lists this clonotype with a few counts. The rearrangement links TRBV20-1 to TRBJ2-5; TRBD2 matches at 7 bases. V lost 6 bases to trimming and J lost 3 bases; unmatched junction nucleotides: 7. This CDR3 has 13 residues. Germline assignment: CDR1 DFQATT and CDR2 SNEGSKA (reference sequence). CDR3 region: CSAGEGMEETQYF. CDR3 DNA sequence: TGCAGTGCGGGGGAGGGGATGGAAGAGACCCAGTACTTC.

V and J are TRBV12-3 or TRBV12-4 and TRBJ1-2, with D uncertain. The CDR3 runs to 15 residues. V lost 1 base and J 4 bases, leaving 13 bases between the germline ends. CDR3 protein: CASSLGNREGYGYTF. In DNA form, the CDR3 reads TGTGCCAGCAGTTTAGGGAACCGCGAGGGCTATGGCTACACCTTC.

CDR3 DNA: TGTGCCACCAGTGACTCGGGACAGGGGACCTACAATGAGCAGTTCTTC. This codes for CATSDSGQGTYNEQFF. The chain links TRBV24-1 to TRBJ2-1; 10 nucleotides line up with TRBD1. Germline CDR1 reads KGHDR; CDR2 reads SFDVKD. The CDR3 contains 16 residues. Trimming cost V 4 bases and J 2 bases; bases outside gene matches: 4.

The CDR3 coding sequence is TGTGCCAGCAGTGCGACCCAGGGATCCCTCGGGACCCAGTACTTC. Its translation is CASSATQGSLGTQYF. This sequence joins TRBV6-5 and TRBJ2-5, with a possible D match to TRBD1 (5 bases). The CDR3 has 15 amino acids. Germline V gene lookup returns CDR1 MNHEY and CDR2 SVGAGI. Trimming left V 5 bases short and J 7 bases short, with 20 bases between.

The chain couples TRBV14 to TRBJ2-4; 8 bases are a match to TRBD1. Germline V lookup: CDR1 SGHDN, CDR2 FVKESK. J gave up 13 bases and V 1 base, and 6 bases lay outside the gene matches. The CDR3 loop spans 13 amino acids. CDR3 nucleotide sequence: TGTGCCAGCAGCCAAGGACAGGGGAGTATCCAGTACTTC. This translates into CASSQGQGSIQYF.

DNA for the CDR3: TGTGCCAGCAGTTTCCTTCCTTTGGTCGTGCAGTTCTTC. Translating gives CASSFLPLVVQFF. V usage is TRBV28 and J usage is TRBJ2-1, with D unresolved. Trimming shortened V by 3 bases and J by 12 bases, and 15 bases separated the two germline ends. The CDR3 runs 13 residues. Germline V CDR1 and CDR2: MDHEN, SYDVKM.

The chain recombines TRBV2 with TRBJ2-1; D is possibly TRBD1 or TRBD2 (5 bases each). The end of the DNA is better explained by TRBJ2-7, so the J call may be wrong. The germline CDR1 and CDR2 sequences are SNHLY and FYNNEI. The CDR3 loop spans 15 amino acids. The CDR3 DNA reads as TGTGCCAGCAGTGAAGCGTGGGGACGGTACAATGAGCAGTACTTC. It translates to CASSEAWGRYNEQYF.

Worth noting for this clonotype: Relative to the germline gene, one junction end is altered; a read error may explain this. J is TRBJ1-2 and V is TRBV7-9, with 7 bases fitting TRBD1. CDR1 is SEHNR and CDR2 is FQNEAQ in the germline V gene (reference sequence). There are 14 residues in the CDR3. CDR3 residues: CANSSQTGRYGYTF. The CDR3, as DNA: TGTGCCAACAGCTCCCAGACAGGGCGGTACGGCTACACCTTC. The full variable domain, in which reference TRBV7-9 and TRBJ1-2 provide the parts outside the CDR3, is DTGVSQNPRHKITKRGQNVTFRCDPISEHNRLYWYRQTLGQGPEFLTYFQNEAQLEKSRLLSDRFSAERPKGSFSTLEIQRTEQGDSAMYLCANSSQTGRYGYTFGSGTRLTVV.

The chain employs TRBV28 and TRBJ1-5; a possible D gene is TRBD1 (5 bases). The CDR3 covers 17 residues. The V end was cut by 2 bases, the J end by 5 bases, with 19 bases between. Per the germline V gene, CDR1 is MDHEN and CDR2 is SYDVKM. This CDR3 reads CASSLGSGTEIYQPQHF. DNA of the CDR3: TGTGCCAGCAGTTTAGGATCCGGGACGGAGATTTATCAGCCCCAGCATTTT.

The chain recombines TRBV14 with TRBJ2-1, with TRBD2 matching 7 bases. From germline, CDR1 is SGHDN and CDR2 FVKESK. This CDR3 has 15 residues. V dropped 4 bases and J dropped 8; count of bases not matched to a gene: 11. CDR3 protein: CASSRGGVPRDEQFF. CDR3 nucleotides: TGTGCCAGCAGCCGTGGGGGGGTTCCCAGGGATGAGCAGTTCTTC.

The rearrangement links TRBV7-9 to TRBJ1-2; D may be TRBD1 (6 bases). With 1 base removed from V and 6 bases from J, the gap between germline ends came to 12 bases. Germline CDR1 reads SEHNR; CDR2 reads FQNEAQ (reference sequence). The CDR3 spans 14 residues. CDR3 nucleotide sequence: TGTGCCAGCAGCTTAGAAGCGGGGGCTCATGGCTACACCTTC. Amino acids: CASSLEAGAHGYTF.

This rearrangement joins TRBV7-2 to TRBJ2-7; D is perhaps TRBD1 (6 bases). V was pared by 4 bases and J by 4 bases, with 14 bases between. The germline gives CDR1 SGHTA, CDR2 FQGNSA. CDR3 length: 14 residues. CDR3 amino acids: CASSSRQVQYEQYF. The DNA of the CDR3 is TGTGCCAGCAGCTCACGACAGGTGCAGTACGAGCAGTACTTC.

About this clonotype: The junction and the germline gene differ at one end; a read error may be behind it. V is TRBV7-3 and J is TRBJ1-2; tentative D call: TRBD1 (6 bases). Germline V gene sequence: CDR1 SGHTA, CDR2 FQGTGA. This CDR3 spans 14 amino acids. The CDR3 region is CAGSPDRTANGYTF. As DNA, the CDR3 is TGTGCCGGCAGCCCGGATCGGACAGCGAATGGCTACACCTTC.

The chain employs TRBV28 and TRBJ2-5; D possibly corresponds to TRBD1 (5 bases). Trimming pared 5 bases from V and 0 bases from J, leaving 13 bases between. Germline CDR1 reads MDHEN; CDR2 reads SYDVKM. This CDR3 region has 15 residues. CDR3 in DNA: TGTGCCAGCAGTCCAGAGCAGGGCTACCAAGAGACCCAGTACTTC. Translated, it gives CASSPEQGYQETQYF.

The CDR3 DNA reads TGTGCCAGCAGCCCCGACGTGGGCGGATCCTACGAGCAGTACTTC. Translating gives CASSPDVGGSYEQYF. The chain has TRBV4-2 and TRBJ2-7; D remains unclear. The CDR3 extends over 15 amino acids. V lost 4 bases, J lost 1 base, and 14 bases lay in between. Looked up from germline, CDR1 is LGHNA and CDR2 is YNFKEQ.

The J gene is TRBJ1-2, the V gene TRBV25-1; no reliable D call. The V end lost 6 bases, the J end lost 4 bases, and 15 bases lay between the germline ends. Germline V lookup: CDR1 MGHDK, CDR2 SYGVNS. The CDR3 loop spans 14 amino acids. The CDR3 DNA reads TGTGCCAGCAGAACTCAAGGGAGCTTCTATGGCTACACCTTC. Protein product: CASRTQGSFYGYTF.

In its sample, this clonotype was seen a few times. The chain has TRBV21-1 and TRBJ1-1; the D call TRBD1 from the table was never checked on the DNA. TRBV21-1 is termed a pseudogene. This CDR3 is 18 amino acids long. This chain's CDR3 is CASSRRPGQGQQNTEAFF. In nucleotides, the CDR3 is TGTGCCAGCAGCAGAAGACCGGGACAGGGTCAACAGAACACTGAAGCTTTCTTT.

On this clonotype itself: A read error may produce the germline difference seen at one junction end. This chain connects TRBV7-2 to TRBJ1-2, with D unresolved. Germline assignment: CDR1 SGHTA and CDR2 FQGNSA. The CDR3 runs to 15 residues. The CDR3 sequence is CVSSLPGMENYGYTF. In nucleotides, the CDR3 is TGTGTCAGCAGCTTACCGGGGATGGAGAACTATGGCTACACCTTC. The full variable domain, in which reference TRBV7-2 and TRBJ1-2 provide the parts outside the CDR3, is GAGVSQSPSNKVTEKGKDVELRCDPISGHTALYWYRQSLGQGLEFLIYFQGNSAPDKSGLPSDRFSAERTGGSVSTLTIQRTQQEDSAVYLCVSSLPGMENYGYTFGSGTRLTVV.

This chain joins TRBV29-1 and TRBJ2-4, with TRBD1 as a possible D gene (6 bases). Germline CDR1 SQVTM, CDR2 ANQGSEA. There are 11 residues in the CDR3. V lost 6 bases to trimming and J lost 13 bases, with 16 bases between them. CDR3 nucleotides: TGCAGCGTCCCTACAGGGACGGGGCAGTACTTC. This gives the protein CSVPTGTGQYF.

In its sample, this clonotype was seen a few times. This chain joins TRBV29-1 and TRBJ1-1, with TRBD1 matching over 7 bases. The CDR3 sequence is 12 residues long. Germline V gene lookup returns CDR1 SQVTM and CDR2 ANQGSEA. The trim removed 7 bases at V and 3 bases at J, leaving 5 bases unmatched. CDR3 coding DNA: TGCAGCGCTACAGGGGAGTACACTGAAGCTTTCTTT. Residues: CSATGEYTEAFF.

There are a few counts of this clonotype. This chain joins TRBV7-2 and TRBJ2-7; D is possibly TRBD1 (6 bases). The V and J ends lost 4 bases and 5 bases respectively, with 15 bases between them. Looked up from germline, CDR1 is SGHTA and CDR2 is FQGNSA. The CDR3 totals 14 residues. The CDR3 spells CASSSQGFNDEQYF. DNA of the CDR3: TGTGCCAGCAGCTCACAGGGTTTTAATGACGAGCAGTACTTC.

The rearrangement links TRBV28 to TRBJ2-3; TRBD2 matches at 14 bases. The V and J ends lost 5 bases and 3 bases, in that order; junction bases with no gene match: 10. In germline, CDR1 is MDHEN, CDR2 SYDVKM. This CDR3 spans 18 amino acids. The chain's CDR3 is CASSPGTSGSGGTDTQYF. In DNA, the CDR3 is TGTGCCAGCAGTCCCGGGACTAGCGGGAGCGGGGGAACAGATACGCAGTATTTT.

This clonotype was observed a handful of times. The V gene is TRBV4-3, the J gene TRBJ2-7; 8 bases match TRBD1. Looked up from germline, CDR1 is LGHNA and CDR2 is YSLEER. This CDR3 contains 17 residues. Germline trimming cut 4 bases from V and 2 bases from J; bases unmatched to any gene: 13. CDR3 DNA sequence: TGCGCCAGCAGCCCTCAACTTATGGACAGGGTACCCTACGAGCAGTACTTC. It specifies CASSPQLMDRVPYEQYF.

The rearrangement uses TRBV20-1 and TRBJ2-1; TRBD1 might be the D (5 bases). The CDR3 contains 16 residues. V lost 5 bases, J lost 6 bases, and 23 bases lay in between. Per the germline V gene, CDR1 is DFQATT and CDR2 is SNEGSKA (reference sequence). The CDR3 protein is CSAVSRETMNCNEQFF. Here the CDR3 DNA reads TGCAGTGCTGTCTCCAGGGAAACTATGAACTGCAATGAGCAGTTCTTC.